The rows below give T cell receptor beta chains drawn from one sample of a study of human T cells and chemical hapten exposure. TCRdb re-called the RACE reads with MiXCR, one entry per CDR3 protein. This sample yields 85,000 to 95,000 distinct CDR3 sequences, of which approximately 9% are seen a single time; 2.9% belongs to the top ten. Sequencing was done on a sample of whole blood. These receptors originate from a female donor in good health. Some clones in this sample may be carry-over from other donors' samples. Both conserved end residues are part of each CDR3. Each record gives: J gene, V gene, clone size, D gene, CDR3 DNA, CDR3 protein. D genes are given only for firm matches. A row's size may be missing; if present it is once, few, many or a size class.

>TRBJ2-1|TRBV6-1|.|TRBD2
TGTGCCAGCAGTGAAAGCGGGAGGGGTGAGCAGTTCTTC
CASSESGRGEQFF
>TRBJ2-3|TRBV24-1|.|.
TGTGCCACCAGCGAGGGCCTTACAGATACGCAGTATTTT
CATSEGLTDTQYF
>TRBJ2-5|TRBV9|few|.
TGTGCCAGCAGCGTAGGTATGGCAGAGGAGACCCAGTACTTC
CASSVGMAEETQYF
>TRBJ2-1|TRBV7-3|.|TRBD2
TGTGCCAGCAGCTACCTCGGGACTAGCGGGAGCGGGGAGCAGTTCTTC
CASSYLGTSGSGEQFF
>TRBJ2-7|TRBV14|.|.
TGTGCCAGCAGCCAAACGGACACCGAGCAGTACTTC
CASSQTDTEQYF
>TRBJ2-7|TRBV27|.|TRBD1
TGTGCCAGCAGTTTAACGACAGGGGCCTACGAGCAGTACTTC
CASSLTTGAYEQYF
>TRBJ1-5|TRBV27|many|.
TGTGCCAGCAGTAGTGACACATCAGTGGATCAGCCCCAGCATTTT
CASSSDTSVDQPQHF
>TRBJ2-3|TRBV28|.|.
TGTGCCAGCAGAATGGTACAGGGCACAGATACGCAGTATTTT
CASRMVQGTDTQYF
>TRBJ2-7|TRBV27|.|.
TGTGCCAGCAGTACCGGGACAAAGCCTTACGAGCAGTACTTC
CASSTGTKPYEQYF
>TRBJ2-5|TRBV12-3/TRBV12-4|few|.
TGTGCCAGCAGTCCCCCCCTGGGGTCGTACCAAGAGACCCAGTACTTC
CASSPPLGSYQETQYF
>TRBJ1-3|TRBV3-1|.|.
TGTGCCAGCAGCCAAGATTTTGGAAACACCATATATTTT
CASSQDFGNTIYF
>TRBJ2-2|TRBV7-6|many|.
TGTGCCAGCAGCTTTTCGGGTACCGGGGAGCTGTTTTTT
CASSFSGTGELFF
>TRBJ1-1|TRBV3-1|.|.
TGTGCCAGCAGCCAAGATCGTGGACTTACGAACACTGAAGCTTTCTTT
CASSQDRGLTNTEAFF
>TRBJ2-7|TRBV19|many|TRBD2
TGTGCCAGTAGCGTTAGCGGGAGCTCCTACGAGCAGTACTTC
CASSVSGSSYEQYF
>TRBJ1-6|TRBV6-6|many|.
TGTGCCAGCAAGGCCCACACCTATAATTCACCCCTCCACTTT
CASKAHTYNSPLHF
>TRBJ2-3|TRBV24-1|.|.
TGTGCCACCAGTGACGTGGGCCGAAGCTTAACAGATACGCAGTATTTT
CATSDVGRSLTDTQYF
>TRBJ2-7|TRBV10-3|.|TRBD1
TGTGCCATCAGTGGAGAGTACAGGGGATCCTACGAGCAGTACTTC
CAISGEYRGSYEQYF
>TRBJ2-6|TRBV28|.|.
TGTGCCAGCAGCCAATACACCGGCTCTGGGGCCAACGTCCTGACTTTC
CASSQYTGSGANVLTF
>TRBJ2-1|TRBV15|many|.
TGTGCCACCAGCGGGGGGGACAGTTACAATGAGCAGTTCTTC
CATSGGDSYNEQFF
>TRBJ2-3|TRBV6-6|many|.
TGTGCCAGCAGTTACTCGATGTGGGGGTACAAAGTAGATACGCAGTATTTT
CASSYSMWGYKVDTQYF
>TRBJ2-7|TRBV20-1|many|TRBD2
TGCAGTGCTAGAGATCGTGCCCCTGGGACTAGCTACTACGAGCAGTACTTC
CSARDRAPGTSYYEQYF
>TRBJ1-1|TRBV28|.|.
TGTGCCAGCAGGCTGGACAGCGCGAACCTTTTTGACACTGAAGCTTTCTTT
CASRLDSANLFDTEAFF
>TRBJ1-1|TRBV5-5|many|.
TGTGCCAGCAGTTCACAGGGCAGCACTGAAGCTTTCTTT
CASSSQGSTEAFF
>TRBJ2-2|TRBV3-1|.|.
TGTGCCAGCAGCGGACCAACCACCGGGGAGCTGTTTTTT
CASSGPTTGELFF
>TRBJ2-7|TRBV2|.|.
TGTGCCAGCAGTGTAAGGGGCGCATACTACGAGCAGTACTTC
CASSVRGAYYEQYF
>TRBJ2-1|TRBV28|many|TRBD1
TGTGCCAGCAGTGCCCTGAAGGGGGCCGCCTACAATGAGCAGTTCTTC
CASSALKGAAYNEQFF
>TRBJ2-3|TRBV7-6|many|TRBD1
TGTGCCAGCAGCCCGGGACAGGGGCGAGGGGATACGCAGTATTTT
CASSPGQGRGDTQYF
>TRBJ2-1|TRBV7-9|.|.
TGTGCCAGCAGCCTCGGGGGAACCAGGTATGAGCAGTTCTTC
CASSLGGTRYEQFF
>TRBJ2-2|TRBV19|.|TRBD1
TGTGCCAGTGGCTACTCTTCACAGGGGGCCGACGGGGAGCTGTTTTTT
CASGYSSQGADGELFF
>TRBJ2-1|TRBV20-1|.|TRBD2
TGCAGTGCTCTCCTAGCGGGAGCGGTCTACAATGAGCAGTTCTTC
CSALLAGAVYNEQFF
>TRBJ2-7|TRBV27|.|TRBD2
TGTGCCAGCAGTTTATCGTCGGGGGGGGGCGAGCAGTACTTC
CASSLSSGGGEQYF
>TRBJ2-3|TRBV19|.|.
TGTGCCAGTAGTATAGTTCCAGCGGGCGGCACAGATACGCAGTATTTT
CASSIVPAGGTDTQYF
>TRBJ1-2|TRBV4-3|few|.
TGCGCCAGCAGCCAGGGGGCACAGTCTTATGGCTACACCTTC
CASSQGAQSYGYTF
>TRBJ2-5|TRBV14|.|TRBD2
TGTGCCAGCAGCCCTTCTTTAGCGGGAGTGGAGACCCAGTACTTC
CASSPSLAGVETQYF
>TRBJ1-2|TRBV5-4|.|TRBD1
TGTGCCAGCACGCCAGGGGGCATAGGGTATGGCTACACCTTC
CASTPGGIGYGYTF
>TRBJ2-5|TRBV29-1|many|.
TGCAGCGTTGACCCCGGGACCTCCGGTCAGACCCAGTACTTC
CSVDPGTSGQTQYF
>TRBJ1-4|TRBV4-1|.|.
TGCGCCAGCAGCGGAAAGGGGCAGGCCGACTTGGTGCGGCTGTTTTTT
CASSGKGQADLVRLFF
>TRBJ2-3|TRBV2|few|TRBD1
TGTGCCAGCAGGACAGGGAGCACAGATACGCAGTATTTT
CASRTGSTDTQYF
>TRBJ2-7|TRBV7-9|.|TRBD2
TGTGCCAGCAGGCGGGAGAGTTACGAGCAGTACTTC
CASRRESYEQYF
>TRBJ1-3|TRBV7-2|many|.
TGTGCCAGCAGCATATATCCGAGCTCTGGAAACACCATATATTTT
CASSIYPSSGNTIYF
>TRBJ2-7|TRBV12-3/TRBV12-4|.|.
TGTGCCAGCAGTAGTTCTGGAAAGTACGAGCAGTACTTC
CASSSSGKYEQYF
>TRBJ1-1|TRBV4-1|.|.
TGCGCCAGCAGCCAAGGCAGAGGGGCGGTGAACACTGAAGCTTTCTTT
CASSQGRGAVNTEAFF
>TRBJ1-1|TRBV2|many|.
TGTGCCAGCAGTGAACGGGAGAACACTGAAGCTTTCTTT
CASSERENTEAFF
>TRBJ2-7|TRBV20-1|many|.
TGCAGTGCTGGGGGGGGGGCGGAAGAGCAGTACTTC
CSAGGGAEEQYF
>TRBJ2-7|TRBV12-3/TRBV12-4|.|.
TGTGCCAGCAGTTTAGTAAACTCCTACGAGCAGTACTTC
CASSLVNSYEQYF
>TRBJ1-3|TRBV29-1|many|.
TGCAGCGTTGAAAAGGCGGACCCTGGAAACACCATATATTTT
CSVEKADPGNTIYF
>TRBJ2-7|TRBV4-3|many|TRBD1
TGCGCCAGCAGCCAAGCCCCGACAGGGGCATACTACGAGCAGTACTTC
CASSQAPTGAYYEQYF
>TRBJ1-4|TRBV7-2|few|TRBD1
TGTGCCAGCAGCTTATTGACAGGGAGCGAAAAACTGTTTTTT
CASSLLTGSEKLFF
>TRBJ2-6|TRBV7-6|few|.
TGTGCCAGCAGCTTAGAGATGGGGACTGGGGCCAACGTCCTGACTTTC
CASSLEMGTGANVLTF
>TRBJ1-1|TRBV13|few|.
TGTGCCAACACGGGACGGCCGAACACTGAAGCTTTCTTT
CANTGRPNTEAFF
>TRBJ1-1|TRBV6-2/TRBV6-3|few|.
TGTGCCAGCAGTTACGGGGAAGCAGCTGAAGCTTTCTTT
CASSYGEAAEAFF
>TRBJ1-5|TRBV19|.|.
TGTGCCAGTAGTTTTTCCTACCATCAGCCCCAGCATTTT
CASSFSYHQPQHF
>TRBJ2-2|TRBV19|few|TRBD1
TGTGCCAGTAGCAAACAGGGGGCTAAAACGACCGGGGAGCTGTTTTTT
CASSKQGAKTTGELFF
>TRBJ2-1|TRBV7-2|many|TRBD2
TGTGCCAGCAGCTTAACTAGCGGAGGTATCAATGAGCAGTTCTTC
CASSLTSGGINEQFF
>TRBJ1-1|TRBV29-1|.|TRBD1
TGCAGCGGTCGGGACAGGGAAGCTTTCTTT
CSGRDREAFF